This T cell receptor (beta chain) was documented in a study of T-cell reconstitution after alpha-beta-depleted transplantation in children. This sample's TCRbeta library carried unique molecular identifier barcodes. TCRdb re-derived calls from the PCR reads in MiXCR, one entry per CDR3 protein. This table has about 610,000 distinct CDR3 sequences, about 10% appearing once. The germline V gene has CDR1 LGHNA and CDR2 YSLEER. V dropped 1 base and J dropped 5 bases, with 14 bases sitting between them. CDR3 length: 15 amino acids. This clonotype was counted at least ten times. The sample here was PBMCs from the stem cell graft donor, taken from the stem cell graft. This chain links TRBV4-3 with TRBJ1-1; a possible D gene is TRBD1 (6 bases). This receptor was identified in a human donor who donated a stem cell graft to a child with acute myeloid leukemia. The CDR3 nucleotides read TGCGCCAGCAGCCAAGCCAGGGGAAGCACAACTGAAGCTTTCTTT. It encodes CASSQARGSTTEAFF.